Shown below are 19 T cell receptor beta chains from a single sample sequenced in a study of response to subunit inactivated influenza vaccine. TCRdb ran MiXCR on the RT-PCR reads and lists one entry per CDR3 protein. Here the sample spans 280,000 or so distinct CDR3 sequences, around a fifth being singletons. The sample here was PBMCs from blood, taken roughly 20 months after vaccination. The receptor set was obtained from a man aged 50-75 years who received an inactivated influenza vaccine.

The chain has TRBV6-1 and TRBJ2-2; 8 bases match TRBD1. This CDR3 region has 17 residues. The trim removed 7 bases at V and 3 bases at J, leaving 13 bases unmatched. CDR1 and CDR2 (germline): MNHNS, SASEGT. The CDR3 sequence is CASIAGGMGKDTGELFF. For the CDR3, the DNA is TGTGCCAGCATCGCAGGGGGCATGGGGAAAGACACCGGGGAGCTGTTTTTT.

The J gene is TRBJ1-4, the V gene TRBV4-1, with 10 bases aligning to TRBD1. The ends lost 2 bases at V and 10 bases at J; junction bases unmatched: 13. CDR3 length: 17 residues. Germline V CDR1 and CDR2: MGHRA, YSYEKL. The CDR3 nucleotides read TGCGCCAGCAGCCAAATTGCGACAGGGGGCGCCGGGGGAAAACTGTTTTTT. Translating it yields CASSQIATGGAGGKLFF.

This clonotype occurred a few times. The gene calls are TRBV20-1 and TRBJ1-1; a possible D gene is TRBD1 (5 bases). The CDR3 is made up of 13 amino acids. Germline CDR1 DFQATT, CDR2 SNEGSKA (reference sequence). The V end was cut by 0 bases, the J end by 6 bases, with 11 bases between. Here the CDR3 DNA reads TGCAGTGCTAGAGACGGGTTGGGGGCTGAAGCTTTCTTT. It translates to CSARDGLGAEAFF.

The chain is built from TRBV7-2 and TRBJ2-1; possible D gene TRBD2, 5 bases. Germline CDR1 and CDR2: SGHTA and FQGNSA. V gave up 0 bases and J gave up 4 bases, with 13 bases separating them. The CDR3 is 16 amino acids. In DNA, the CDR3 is TGTGCCAGCAGCTTAGCGGCAGCGCGGGCTTACAATGAGCAGTTCTTC. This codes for CASSLAAARAYNEQFF.

CDR3 nucleotide sequence: TGTGCCAGCAGTAAATTTCGGGGTTTGAAGACCCAGTACTTC. This codes for CASSKFRGLKTQYF. The chain has TRBV6-2 or TRBV6-3 and TRBJ2-5; perhaps TRBD2 as D (5 bases). The CDR3 covers 14 residues. Between the trimmed V and J ends, which lost 5 bases and 6 bases, there was a span of 16 bases. Germline loops: CDR1 MNHEY, CDR2 SVGEGT.

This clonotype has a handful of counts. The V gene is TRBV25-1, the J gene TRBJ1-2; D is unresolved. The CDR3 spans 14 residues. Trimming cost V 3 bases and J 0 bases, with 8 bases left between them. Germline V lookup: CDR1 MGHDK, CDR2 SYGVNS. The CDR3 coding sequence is TGTGCCAGCAGTGACTACGGAGCTAACTATGGCTACACCTTC. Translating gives CASSDYGANYGYTF.

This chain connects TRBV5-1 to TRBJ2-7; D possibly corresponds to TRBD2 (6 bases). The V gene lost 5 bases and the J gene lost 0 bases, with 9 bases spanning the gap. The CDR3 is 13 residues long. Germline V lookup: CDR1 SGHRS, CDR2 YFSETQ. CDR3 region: CASSSSVSYEQYF. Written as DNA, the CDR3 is TGCGCCAGCAGTTCTAGCGTCTCCTACGAGCAGTACTTC.

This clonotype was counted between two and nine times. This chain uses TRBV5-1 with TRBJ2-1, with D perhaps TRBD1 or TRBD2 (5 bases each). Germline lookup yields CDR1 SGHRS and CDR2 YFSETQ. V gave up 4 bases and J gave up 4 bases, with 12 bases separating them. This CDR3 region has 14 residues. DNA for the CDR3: TGCGCCAGCAGCCCCACGAGGGGTTACAATGAGCAGTTCTTC. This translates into CASSPTRGYNEQFF. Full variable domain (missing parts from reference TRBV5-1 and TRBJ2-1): KAGVTQTPRYLIKTRGQQVTLSCSPISGHRSVSWYQQTPGQGLQFLFEYFSETQRNKGNFPGRFSGRQFSNSRSEMNVSTLELGDSALYLCASSPTRGYNEQFFGPGTRLTVL.

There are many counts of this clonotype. CDR3 DNA sequence: TGCAGTGCTAGACTAGCTTACAATGAGCAGTTCTTC. It translates to CSARLAYNEQFF. This chain joins TRBV20-1 and TRBJ2-1; a possible D gene is TRBD2 (5 bases). The CDR3 is 12 residues long. V gave up 2 bases and J gave up 4 bases, with 6 bases separating them. Germline CDR1 DFQATT, CDR2 SNEGSKA (reference sequence).

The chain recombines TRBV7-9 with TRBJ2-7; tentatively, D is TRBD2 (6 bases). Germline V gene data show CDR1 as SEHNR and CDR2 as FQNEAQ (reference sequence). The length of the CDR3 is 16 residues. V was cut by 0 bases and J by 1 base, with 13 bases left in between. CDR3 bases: TGTGCCAGCAGCTTAGCGGGGCGGGGATTGTCCTACGAGCAGTACTTC. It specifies CASSLAGRGLSYEQYF. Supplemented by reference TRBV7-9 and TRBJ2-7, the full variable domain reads DTGVSQNPRHKITKRGQNVTFRCDPISEHNRLYWYRQTLGQGPEFLTYFQNEAQLEKSRLLSDRFSAERPKGSFSTLEIQRTEQGDSAMYLCASSLAGRGLSYEQYFGPGTRLTVT.

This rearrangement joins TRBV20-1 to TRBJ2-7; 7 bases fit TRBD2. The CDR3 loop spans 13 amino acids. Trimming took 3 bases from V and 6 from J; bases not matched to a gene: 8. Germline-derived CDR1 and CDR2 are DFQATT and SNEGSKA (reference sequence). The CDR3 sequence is CSASSGLDREQYF. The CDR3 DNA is TGCAGTGCTAGCTCAGGACTAGATCGCGAGCAGTACTTC.

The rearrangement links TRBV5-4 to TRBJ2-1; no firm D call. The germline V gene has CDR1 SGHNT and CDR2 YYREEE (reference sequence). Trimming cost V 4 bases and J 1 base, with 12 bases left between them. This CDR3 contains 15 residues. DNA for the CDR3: TGTGCCAGCAGCCTAGTCATCGGGTCCTACAATGAGCAGTTCTTC. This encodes CASSLVIGSYNEQFF.

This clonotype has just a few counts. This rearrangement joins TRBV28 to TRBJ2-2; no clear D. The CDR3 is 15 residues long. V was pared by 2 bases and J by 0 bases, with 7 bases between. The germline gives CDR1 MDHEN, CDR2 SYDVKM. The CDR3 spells CASSLASANTGELFF. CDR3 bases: TGTGCCAGCAGTTTAGCCTCCGCGAACACCGGGGAGCTGTTTTTT.

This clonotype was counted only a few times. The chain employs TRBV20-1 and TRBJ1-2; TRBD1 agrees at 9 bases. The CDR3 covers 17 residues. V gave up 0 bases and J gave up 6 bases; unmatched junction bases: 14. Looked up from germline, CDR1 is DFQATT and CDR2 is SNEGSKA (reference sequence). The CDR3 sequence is CSARDPGQGIALDGYTF. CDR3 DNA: TGCAGTGCTAGAGATCCCGGACAGGGGATCGCCTTGGATGGCTACACCTTC.

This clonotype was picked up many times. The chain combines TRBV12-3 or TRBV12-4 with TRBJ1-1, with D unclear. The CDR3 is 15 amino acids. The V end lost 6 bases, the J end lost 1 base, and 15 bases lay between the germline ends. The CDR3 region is CASSPAARRNTEAFF. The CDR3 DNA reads TGTGCCAGCAGCCCCGCAGCCCGGAGGAACACTGAAGCTTTCTTT.

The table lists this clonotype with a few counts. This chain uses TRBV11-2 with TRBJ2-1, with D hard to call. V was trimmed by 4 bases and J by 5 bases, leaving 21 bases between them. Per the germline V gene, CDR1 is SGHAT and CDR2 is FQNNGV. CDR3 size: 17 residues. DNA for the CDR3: TGTGCCAGCAGCTCTCCACCCGAGCGACGGAGCAACAATGAGCAGTTCTTC. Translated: CASSSPPERRSNNEQFF.

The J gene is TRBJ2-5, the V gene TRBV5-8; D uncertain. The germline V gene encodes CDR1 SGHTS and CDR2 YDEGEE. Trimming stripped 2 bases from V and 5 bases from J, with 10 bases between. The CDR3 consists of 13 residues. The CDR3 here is CASSFGQYETQYF. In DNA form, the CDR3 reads TGTGCCAGCAGCTTCGGGCAGTACGAGACCCAGTACTTC.

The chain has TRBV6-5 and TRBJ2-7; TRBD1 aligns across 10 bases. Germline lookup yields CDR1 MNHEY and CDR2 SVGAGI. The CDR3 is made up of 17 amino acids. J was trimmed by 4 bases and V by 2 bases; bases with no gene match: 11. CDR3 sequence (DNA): TGTGCCAGCAGTTACCGCATGGGACAGGGGCATGGGTACGAGCAGTACTTC. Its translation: CASSYRMGQGHGYEQYF.

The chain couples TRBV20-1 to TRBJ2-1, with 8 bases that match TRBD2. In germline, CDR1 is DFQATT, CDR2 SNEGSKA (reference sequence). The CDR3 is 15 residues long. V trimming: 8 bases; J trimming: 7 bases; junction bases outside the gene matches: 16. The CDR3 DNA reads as TGCAGTTCGGCCGGGGGGGCGTACCCGTTTAATGAGCAGTTCTTC. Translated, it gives CSSAGGAYPFNEQFF.